These T cell receptor beta chains were read from a single sample in a study of blood T cell repertoires in COVID-19. Repertoires were generated with immunoSEQ multiplex PCR, while TCRdb's copy carries only in-frame clones and drops some. The data hold some 69,000 clones, with roughly 76% observed a single time. The specimen sequenced was peripheral blood. The source is a woman in her 70s with acute or convalescent COVID-19. Both conserved end residues are part of each CDR3. A D gene is named only where the DNA matches it firmly. Clone size appears in some rows only: once, few, many, or a class for an expanded clone.

TRBV3-1/TRBV3-2	many	.	TRBJ2-1	CASSQDPSATYNEQFF	TGTGCCAGCAGCCAAGATCCATCCGCAACTTACAATGAGCAGTTCTTC
TRBV3-1/TRBV3-2	few	TRBD1	TRBJ2-1	CASSQGSGQGVRQFF	TGTGCCAGCAGCCAAGGAAGTGGACAGGGGGTGCGGCAGTTCTTC
TRBV7-8	.	TRBD1	TRBJ2-7	CASSRDRVGEQYF	TGTGCCAGCAGCCGGGACAGGGTAGGCGAGCAGTACTTC
TRBV28	.	TRBD1	TRBJ1-2	CASRLTGLYGYTF	TGTGCCAGCAGATTGACAGGGCTCTATGGCTACACCTTC
TRBV29-1	.	TRBD2	TRBJ2-1	CSVEKLAGFEQFF	TGCAGCGTTGAGAAACTAGCGGGTTTTGAGCAGTTCTTC
TRBV7-2	.	TRBD1	TRBJ1-1	CASSLAGTQGAAFF	TGTGCCAGCAGCTTAGCAGGAACTCAGGGGGCAGCTTTCTTT
TRBV7-6	.	.	TRBJ1-2	CASSEQIQGNYGYTF	TGTGCCAGCAGCGAACAGATACAGGGAAACTATGGCTACACCTTC
TRBV28	.	.	TRBJ1-2	CASSLLPKGYTF	TGTGCCAGCAGTTTACTACCTAAAGGCTACACCTTC
TRBV27	.	TRBD1	TRBJ2-7	CASSLSTAGGVYEQYF	TGTGCCAGCAGTTTATCGACGGCAGGGGGCGTTTACGAGCAGTACTTC
TRBV4-1	once	TRBD1	TRBJ1-2	CASSQDGTGTGGLIGYTF	TGCGCCAGCAGCCAAGACGGCACCGGGACAGGGGGGTTGATTGGCTACACCTTC
TRBV18	.	.	TRBJ2-7	CASSPPRTDVYEQYF	TGTGCCAGCTCACCACCGAGGACAGACGTTTACGAGCAGTACTTC
TRBV12-3/TRBV12-4	.	TRBD2	TRBJ2-1	CASRRLAEQFF	TGTGCCAGCAGGAGACTAGCGGAGCAGTTCTTC
TRBV28	.	.	TRBJ1-1	CASSLKGYSEAFF	TGTGCCAGCAGTTTGAAGGGGTACTCTGAAGCTTTCTTT
TRBV28	.	TRBD1	TRBJ1-4	CASSFFGQGLTNEKLFF	TGTGCCAGCAGTTTCTTCGGACAGGGGCTTACTAATGAAAAACTGTTTTTT
TRBV19	once	TRBD2	TRBJ2-3	CASSILRSGSTDTQYF	TGTGCCAGTAGTATCCTTCGTAGCGGGAGCACAGATACGCAGTATTTT
TRBV18	.	TRBD1	TRBJ1-1	CASSPTSRGQREAFF	TGTGCCAGCTCACCAACCTCGAGGGGACAGCGTGAAGCTTTCTTT
TRBV27	many	.	TRBJ2-7	CASSLGGRSYEQYF	TGTGCCAGCAGTTTAGGCGGGCGTTCCTACGAGCAGTACTTC
TRBV15	few	.	TRBJ1-2	CATSRVGGKSSYGYTF	TGTGCCACCAGCAGAGTGGGGGGGAAGTCCAGCTATGGCTACACCTTC
TRBV4-2	once	.	TRBJ2-1	CASSFRGGAVYNEQFF	TGTGCCAGCAGCTTCCGCGGTGGGGCAGTGTACAATGAGCAGTTCTTC
TRBV21-1	.	.	TRBJ2-7	CASSKVTSGEYEQYF	TGTGCCAGCAGCAAAGTAACTAGCGGGGAGTACGAGCAGTACTTC